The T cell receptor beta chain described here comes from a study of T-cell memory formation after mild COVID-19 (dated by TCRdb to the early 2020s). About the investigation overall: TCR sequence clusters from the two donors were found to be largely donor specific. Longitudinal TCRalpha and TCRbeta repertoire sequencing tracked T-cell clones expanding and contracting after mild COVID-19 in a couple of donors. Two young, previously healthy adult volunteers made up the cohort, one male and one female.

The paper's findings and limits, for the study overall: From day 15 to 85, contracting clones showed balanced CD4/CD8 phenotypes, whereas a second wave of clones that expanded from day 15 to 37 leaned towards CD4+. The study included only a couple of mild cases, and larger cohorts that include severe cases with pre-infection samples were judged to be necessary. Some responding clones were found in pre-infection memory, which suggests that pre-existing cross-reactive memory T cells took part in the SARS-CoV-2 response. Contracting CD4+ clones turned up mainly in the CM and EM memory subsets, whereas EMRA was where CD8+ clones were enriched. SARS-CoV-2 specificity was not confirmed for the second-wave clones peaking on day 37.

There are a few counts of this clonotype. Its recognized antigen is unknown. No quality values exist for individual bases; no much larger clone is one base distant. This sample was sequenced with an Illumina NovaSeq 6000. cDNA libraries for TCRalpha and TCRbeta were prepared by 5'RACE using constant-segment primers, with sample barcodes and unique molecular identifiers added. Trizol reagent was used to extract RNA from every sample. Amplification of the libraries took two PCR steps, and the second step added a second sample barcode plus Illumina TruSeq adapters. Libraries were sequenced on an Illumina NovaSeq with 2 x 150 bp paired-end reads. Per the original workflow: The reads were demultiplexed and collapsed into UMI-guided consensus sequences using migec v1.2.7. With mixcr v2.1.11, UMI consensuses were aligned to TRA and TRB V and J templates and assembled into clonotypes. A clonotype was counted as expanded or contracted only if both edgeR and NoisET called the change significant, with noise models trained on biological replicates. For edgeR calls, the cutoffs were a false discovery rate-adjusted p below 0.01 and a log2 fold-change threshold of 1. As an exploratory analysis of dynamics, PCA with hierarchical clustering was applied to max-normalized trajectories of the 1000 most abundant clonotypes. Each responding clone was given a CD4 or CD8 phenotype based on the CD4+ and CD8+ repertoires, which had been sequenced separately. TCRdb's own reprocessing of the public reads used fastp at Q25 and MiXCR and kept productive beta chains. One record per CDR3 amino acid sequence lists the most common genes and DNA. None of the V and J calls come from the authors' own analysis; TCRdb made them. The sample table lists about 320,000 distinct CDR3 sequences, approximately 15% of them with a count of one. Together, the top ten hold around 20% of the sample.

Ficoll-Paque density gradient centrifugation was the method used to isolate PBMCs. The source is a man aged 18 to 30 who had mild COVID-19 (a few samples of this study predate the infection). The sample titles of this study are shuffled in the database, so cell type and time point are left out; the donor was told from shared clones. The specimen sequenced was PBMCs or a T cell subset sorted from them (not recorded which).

The sequenced DNA is TGTGCCAGCAGCTCCCCCCGGGCGTACAGGGGACGGGGCGGCTACACCTTC. This yields the protein CASSSPRAYRGRGGYTF. The rearrangement joined TRBV12-3 or TRBV12-4 to TRBJ1-2, and 7 junctional nucleotides match TRBD1. At the junction V is shortened by 6 bases and J by 8 bases; bases outside the gene matches: 21. The CDR3 sequence holds 17 residues, the cysteine and phenylalanine included. Of all the DNA, just the CDR3 is kept, 51 bases in frame from base 1.